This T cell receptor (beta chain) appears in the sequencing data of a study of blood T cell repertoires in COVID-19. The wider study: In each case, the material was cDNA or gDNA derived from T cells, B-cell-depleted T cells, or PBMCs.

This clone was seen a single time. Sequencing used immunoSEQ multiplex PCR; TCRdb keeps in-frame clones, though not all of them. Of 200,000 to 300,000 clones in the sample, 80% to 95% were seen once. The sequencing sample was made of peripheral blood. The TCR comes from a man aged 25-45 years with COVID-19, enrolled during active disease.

Here the CDR3 reads CASSQGRLSGQPQHF. The CDR3 DNA reads as TGCGCCAGCAGCCAAGGGAGACTGTCGGGTCAGCCCCAGCATTTT. The rearrangement links TRBV4-1 to TRBJ1-5, with D uncertain. CDR3 length: 15 amino acids. V shed 1 base and J shed 6 bases, with 13 bases lying between them. The germline V gene encodes CDR1 MGHRA and CDR2 YSYEKL.